Here is one T cell receptor (beta chain) with its context. The target antigen is unknown. Trimming left V 0 bases short and J 0 bases short, with 6 bases between. Looked up from germline, CDR1 is MNHNY and CDR2 is SVGAGI (reference sequence). CDR3 length equals 14 residues. This sample was taken from a study of T-cell memory formation after mild COVID-19. Study at large: Across donors, TCR clusters were largely donor specific. Findings and limits, study-wide: Contracting clones, day 15 to 85, had balanced CD4/CD8, and later expanders favored CD4+. For contracting clones, CD4+ ones sat mainly in CM and EM, CD8+ in EMRA. Several responding clones turned up in pre-infection memory, indicating that cross-reactive memory may have taken part.

One entry per CDR3 protein, called by TCRdb with MiXCR from the 5' RACE reads. The sample carries approximately 350,000 distinct CDR3 sequences, 25% to 30% recorded once. The rearrangement uses TRBV6-6 and TRBJ2-7; no reliable D call. This receptor was identified in an adult woman who had mild COVID-19 (a few samples of this study predate the infection). Cell type and time point are not known. Sample: PBMCs or a T cell subset sorted from them (not recorded which). The CDR3 loop reads CASSYSTSSYEQYF. As DNA, the CDR3 is TGTGCCAGCAGTTACTCGACCAGCTCCTACGAGCAGTACTTC.